This T cell receptor (beta chain) was recovered during a study of T cells after yellow fever vaccination. Overall study context: The authors prepared low-cell-number fractions using SMART-Seq v4 Ultra Low Input. Overall study findings and caveats: Contaminating bulk clonotypes could be abundant in FACS-sorted repertoires. When the response was secondary, it was weaker but reached its peak faster, day 5 versus 15.

Trimming stripped 4 bases from V and 3 bases from J, with 15 bases between. Germline V CDR1 and CDR2: LGHNA, YSLEER. The CDR3 is 16 residues long. Production of TCR cDNA was by 5'RACE template switching, which also added a universal primer site and UMIs. MiXCR, applied by TCRdb to the 5' RACE reads, yields one record per CDR3 protein. The profile shows some 290,000 distinct CDR3 sequences, over 8.5% of them singletons. This clonotype was counted between two and nine times. Its antigen remains unknown. Here the sequenced sample was CD4+ T cells sorted from PBMCs, taken 45 days after the yellow fever booster vaccination. The chain employs TRBV4-3 and TRBJ1-4; maybe TRBD1 (5 bases). This TCR was recovered from a man aged 18 to 29 who received the YFV17D yellow fever vaccine. This chain's CDR3 is CASSPDHRSSNEKLFF. The CDR3 region has the DNA TGCGCCAGCAGCCCTGACCACAGGTCATCTAATGAAAAACTGTTTTTT.